This T cell receptor beta chain was sequenced in a study of Ad26.COV2.S vaccination and SARS-CoV-2 variants (dated by TCRdb to the early 2020s). About the full investigation: Donors in the vaccine arm were drawn from COV1001, a phase I-IIa trial of Ad26.COV2.S in healthy adults that was multicentre, randomized, double-blind and placebo-controlled. Sequencing of the TCRbeta repertoire served to evaluate the specificity and breadth of SARS-CoV-2-reactive T cell receptors following Ad26.COV2.S vaccination. Trial participants were randomized into five groups of five: low-dose or high-dose Ad26.COV2.S given once or twice, or placebo on both occasions. Throughout the experiments and outcome assessment, investigators stayed blinded to trial group allocation. Ad26.COV2.S was administered intramuscularly at 5 x 10^10 or 1 x 10^11 viral particles, either as a single shot or as two shots given 56 days apart. A total of approximately 30 samples were included in the TCR-sequenced set, comprising roughly 19 Ad26.COV2.S vaccine recipients, 5 placebo recipients and 8 SARS-CoV-2 convalescent individuals.

Taken from the germline V gene, the CDR1 and CDR2 loops are SGDLS and YYNGEE. The CDR3 starts with the cysteine, ends with the phenylalanine, and has 15 residues. CDR3 DNA is the only sequence kept; it has 45 bases, read in frame from the first base. V trim: 0 bases; J trim: 5 bases; unmatched bases: 7. The immunoSEQ Assay was the method used to sequence TCRbeta CDR3 regions. After extraction, genomic DNA underwent amplification by bias-controlled multiplex PCR, followed by high-throughput sequencing. The paper's data handling went like this. To quantify the absolute abundance of every unique TCRbeta CDR3 region, sequences were collapsed and filtered. T cell fraction was estimated by normalization of TCRbeta template counts to usable DNA, with usable DNA being measured through amplification of reference genes present in all nucleated cells. Repertoire TCRs were annotated as SARS-CoV-2-specific by exact matching of V gene, CDR3 amino acid sequence and J gene to a known reactive TCR set. The reference SARS-CoV-2 TCR set was obtained from MIRA and was filtered for enrichment in COVID-19-positive ImmuneCODE repertoires, whereby public or cross-reactive TCRs were removed. Drawing on the MIRA antigens, annotated TCRs were analysed further at the level of specific ORF or position within ORF. Breadth was defined as annotated unique rearrangements over total unique productive rearrangements; depth was the summed frequency of those rearrangements. TCR breadth was compared between groups using two-sided Wilcoxon rank-sum tests. TCRdb holds this immuneACCESS table with in-frame rearrangements only. Some clones are missing; in checked studies, unresolved V genes explain under half, and the rest has no known cause. V and J calls and clone size are those listed in that table; D and trimming were worked out from the DNA. Present in this sample are hundreds of thousands of clones, more than 75% of which were seen just once. The ten largest clones take up about 3.5% of the sample.

What the work shows at the level of the full study, not this receptor alone: After vaccination, substantial breadth of spike-specific CD8+ and CD4+ T cell responses was reported. Comparable non-spike TCR breadth was observed between vaccine and placebo recipients, consistent with only spike being contained in the vaccine. Compared with placebo recipients, Ad26.COV2.S recipients showed higher spike-specific TCR breadth (P = 0.0014). The authors noted that the TCR breadth and depth analyses may have underestimated total T cell responses. Comparing responses between vaccine doses or regimens was not something the study was powered to do.

This clone turned up a few times. Its antigen has not been determined. No base qualities exist here, and no much larger clone lies one base off it. This sample's treatment or condition label indicates: around 19 received Ad26.COV2.S at low or high dose, single or two shots; about 5 received placebo; per-sample allocation not given. For vaccine and placebo recipients, the sequenced repertoires came from samples collected on day 63 after the first injection. In Cohort 1b, 25 adults aged 18-55 years were enrolled at a single site in Boston, USA, between 29 July and 7 August 2020. Ad26.COV2.S was a replication-incompetent adenovirus type 26 vector that expressed a prefusion-stabilized SARS-CoV-2 spike protein derived from the original Wuhan strain.

The clonotype was recovered from a person aged 18-65 years who received the Ad26.COV2.S COVID-19 vaccine or a placebo. The rearranged segments are TRBV9 and TRBJ2-7, and 8 junction bases match TRBD2. The material was peripheral blood, obtained in a trial of Ad26.COV2.S vaccine versus placebo. The DNA sequence is given as TGTGCCAGCAGCGTAGCGAGCCCCGGGAGGGACGAGCAGTACTTC. This yields the protein CASSVASPGRDEQYF.